A selection of T cell receptor beta chains follows, all from one sample in a study of PD-1 and CTLA-4 blockade in melanoma. Method: immunoSEQ multiplex PCR; TCRdb's copy keeps in-frame clones and lacks some. The sample has 30,000 to 35,000 clones, under 95% seen once; the top ten hold over 8.5%. The source was CD8+ T cells from peripheral blood, collected from a patient given anti-PD-1 treatment. These receptors were obtained from a human donor with melanoma. CDR3s include the opening cysteine and the closing phenylalanine or tryptophan. D genes are given only for firm matches. Part of the rows lack a size; the others show once, few, many or a class for expanded clones.

clone_size,d_call,v_call,j_call,cdr3_nt,cdr3_aa
.,.,TRBV11-2,TRBJ2-7,TGTGCCAGCAGCTTACCCCGGACAGCCTATCCATGGACCTACGAGCAGTACTTC,CASSLPRTAYPWTYEQYF
.,.,TRBV28,TRBJ2-1,TGTGCCAGCAGTCGGGGTATGCCCTACAATGAGCAGTTCTTC,CASSRGMPYNEQFF
.,.,TRBV2,TRBJ2-5,TGTGCCAGCAGTGGGGAACAGGGTCACGAGACCCAGTACTTC,CASSGEQGHETQYF
.,.,TRBV29-1,TRBJ2-3,TGCAGCGTTTCTGGATACACAGATACGCAGTATTTT,CSVSGYTDTQYF
once,.,TRBV9,TRBJ1-1,TGTGCCAGCAGCGTAGGAGGGGGAAATGAAGCTTTCTTT,CASSVGGGNEAFF
.,.,TRBV7-9,TRBJ1-5,TGTGCCAGCAGCTTAGTCGGAGACCAGCCCCAGCATTTT,CASSLVGDQPQHF
.,.,TRBV25-1,TRBJ2-2,TGTGCCAGCAGTCCCCCCCTAGGGGGGAACACCGGGGAGCTGTTTTTT,CASSPPLGGNTGELFF
.,TRBD2,TRBV5-4,TRBJ2-3,TGTGCCAGCAGCCATATCCTACTAGCGGGAGCAGATACGCAGTATTTT,CASSHILLAGADTQYF
.,TRBD2,TRBV19,TRBJ2-1,TGTGCCAGTAGTATAGGACTAGCGGGAGTAGATGAGCAGTTCTTC,CASSIGLAGVDEQFF
.,.,TRBV3-1/TRBV3-2,TRBJ1-6,TGTGCCAGCAGCCAAGATGAACGGTTTCCCAATTCACCCCTCCACTTT,CASSQDERFPNSPLHF
.,.,TRBV3-1/TRBV3-2,TRBJ1-2,TGTGCCAGCAGCGGTAGCCCGGCAGTGTACTATGGCTACACCTTC,CASSGSPAVYYGYTF
.,.,TRBV7-9,TRBJ2-3,TGTGCCAGCAGCCCCCGCGACACAGATACGCAGTATTTT,CASSPRDTDTQYF
.,TRBD2,TRBV5-1,TRBJ2-3,TGCGCCAGCAGCCCGGGGGGGACAGATACGCAGTATTTT,CASSPGGTDTQYF
.,TRBD2,TRBV27,TRBJ2-7,TGTGCCAGCAGTATAATAGCGGGAGGGCTTCCCCCGTCCTACGAGCAGTACTTC,CASSIIAGGLPPSYEQYF
.,.,TRBV30,TRBJ1-1,TGTGCCTGGAGTGTAGACGACAACACTGAAGCTTTCTTT,CAWSVDDNTEAFF
.,.,TRBV28,TRBJ2-7,TGTGCCAGCAGCCCCCGCGACGAGCAGTACTTC,CASSPRDEQYF
few,.,TRBV7-9,TRBJ1-5,TGTGCCAGCAGCTTATACCAACAGCCCCAGCATTTT,CASSLYQQPQHF
.,.,TRBV28,TRBJ1-4,TGTGCCAGCAGTACCACAATTATTCAACGGACTGTTGATGAAAAACTGTTTTTT,CASSTTIIQRTVDEKLFF
.,.,TRBV27,TRBJ2-7,TGTGCCAGCAGCTGGCTGGGATCCTACGAGCAGTACTTC,CASSWLGSYEQYF
.,.,TRBV7-2,TRBJ2-1,TGTGCCAGCAGCTCCCGGGTATCCTACAATGAGCAGTTCTTC,CASSSRVSYNEQFF
.,.,TRBV15,TRBJ1-3,TGTGCCACCAGCAGAGGGCACTCTGGAAACACCATATATTTT,CATSRGHSGNTIYF
once,TRBD2,TRBV5-4,TRBJ2-7,TGTGCCAGCAGCTTGGTGGGTAGCGGGAGTCTATTCTACGAGCAGTACTTC,CASSLVGSGSLFYEQYF
.,TRBD2,TRBV11-2,TRBJ2-3,TGTGCCAGCAGCCCCAGCTTAGCGGGAGCGGCAGATACGCAGTATTTT,CASSPSLAGAADTQYF
.,.,TRBV7-9,TRBJ1-3,TGTGCCAGCAGCCCGCCCCCTGACACCATATATTTT,CASSPPPDTIYF
few,.,TRBV27,TRBJ1-5,TGTGCCAGCAGTTTGGGAGGGCGCAATCAGCCCCAGCATTTT,CASSLGGRNQPQHF
.,TRBD1,TRBV7-9,TRBJ1-4,TGTGCCAGCAGCTCGCGGGACAGCGCTAATGAAAAACTGTTTTTT,CASSSRDSANEKLFF
.,.,TRBV12-3/TRBV12-4,TRBJ2-3,TGTGCCAGCAGTTTTCCAGGAGATACGCAGTATTTT,CASSFPGDTQYF
.,TRBD1,TRBV6-5,TRBJ2-5,TGTGCCAGCAGTTTTGGACAGGGCGGGGAGACCCAGTACTTC,CASSFGQGGETQYF
.,.,TRBV7-8,TRBJ1-1,TGTGCCAGCAGCTTAGGGGTGCAGACTGAAGCTTTCTTT,CASSLGVQTEAFF
few,TRBD1,TRBV4-1,TRBJ1-6,TGCGCCAGCAGCCAAGGGGACAGTTCATCACCCCTCCACTTT,CASSQGDSSSPLHF
few,.,TRBV30,TRBJ1-1,TGTGCCTGGAGTTCACAGGGAATCGGCACTGAAGCTTTCTTT,CAWSSQGIGTEAFF
.,TRBD1,TRBV6-2/TRBV6-3,TRBJ1-1,TGTGCCAGCAGTTACTTTATAGACAGGGGAACTGAAGCTTTCTTT,CASSYFIDRGTEAFF
.,TRBD2,TRBV13,TRBJ2-2,TGTGCCAGCAGCTTAGGACTAGCGGGAGTCTTCGGGGAGCTGTTTTTT,CASSLGLAGVFGELFF
.,TRBD1,TRBV5-4,TRBJ1-2,TGTGCCAGCAGCCGACAGGGGGCGGACTATGGCTACACCTTC,CASSRQGADYGYTF
.,TRBD1,TRBV7-9,TRBJ1-4,TGTGCCAGCAGCTTAGCAGGGGCGACAGGGACTGAAAAACTGTTTTTT,CASSLAGATGTEKLFF
few,TRBD1,TRBV6-5,TRBJ1-2,TGTGCCAGCAGGTTATACAGGGGGGGCTACACCTTC,CASRLYRGGYTF
.,.,TRBV2,TRBJ2-5,TGTGCCAGCAGTGATAGCCAGGAACAAGAGACCCAGTACTTC,CASSDSQEQETQYF
.,TRBD1,TRBV10-2,TRBJ1-2,TGCGCCAGCAGTGGGGACAGGGTTAACTATGGCTACACCTTC,CASSGDRVNYGYTF
.,.,TRBV30,TRBJ2-7,TGTGCCTGGGGTTCCTACGAGCAGTACTTC,CAWGSYEQYF
.,.,TRBV27,TRBJ2-7,TGTGCCAGCAGTTTAACCGGGGGACCGTACGAGCAGTACTTC,CASSLTGGPYEQYF
once,TRBD1,TRBV27,TRBJ2-7,TGTGCCAGCAGTTCCGGGACAGGGGGTTACGAGCAGTACTTC,CASSSGTGGYEQYF
.,TRBD1,TRBV10-2,TRBJ2-1,TGCGCCAGCAGTTCGGACAGGGCCTACAATGAGCAGTTCTTC,CASSSDRAYNEQFF
.,.,TRBV30,TRBJ1-2,TGTGCCTGGAGGGGGTTTTCCCTCTATGGCTACACCTTC,CAWRGFSLYGYTF
.,TRBD2,TRBV19,TRBJ2-1,TGTGCCAGTAGTATTGGACTAGCATGGGGTTACAATGAGCAGTTCTTC,CASSIGLAWGYNEQFF
.,TRBD1,TRBV30,TRBJ1-1,TGTGCCTGGAGTCCCGGGACAGGGTATGAAGCTTTCTTT,CAWSPGTGYEAFF
.,.,TRBV10-3,TRBJ1-1,TGTGCCATCAGTGAGTCGAGTGAAGCTTTCTTT,CAISESSEAFF
once,.,TRBV5-1,TRBJ1-3,TGCGCCAGCAGCTTGGCCTCAGGGAGCGGAAACACCATATATTTT,CASSLASGSGNTIYF
.,.,TRBV19,TRBJ2-3,TGTGCCAGTAGTATCCTCCCTCCGAGCTCCAGGGCGACAGATACGCAGTATTTT,CASSILPPSSRATDTQYF
.,.,TRBV3-1/TRBV3-2,TRBJ2-7,TGTGCCAGCAGCTCCGTGGGTCGGGGAGCCTACGAGCAGTACTTC,CASSSVGRGAYEQYF
.,TRBD2,TRBV5-1,TRBJ2-1,TGCGCCAGCAGGACGGCAGGGACTAACAATGAGCAGTTCTTC,CASRTAGTNNEQFF
.,TRBD1,TRBV30,TRBJ2-1,TGTGCCTGGAGCTTTAGACCGGGACAGGGGCCCTTAGACCCCAATGAGCAGTTCTTC,CAWSFRPGQGPLDPNEQFF
few,.,TRBV2,TRBJ2-1,TGTGCCAGCGCTGTAGGTAGCAGTGAGCAGTTCTTC,CASAVGSSEQFF
.,.,TRBV3-1/TRBV3-2,TRBJ1-1,TGTGCCAGCAGCCAAGATGAGGGCACTGAAGCTTTCTTT,CASSQDEGTEAFF